This TCR beta chain was documented in a study of T cells in Graves' hyperthyroidism and ophthalmopathy. Study outcomes and limitations: Most expanded thyroid clonotypes above 0.001 also appeared in blood.

Graves' hyperthyroidism is called stable when ophthalmopathy does not progress within 18 months. Using roughly 9.4 ml of fresh peripheral blood, PBMCs were prepared. Germline CDR1 SQVTM, CDR2 ANQGSEA. The CDR3 runs 14 residues. The V gene lost 3 bases and the J gene lost 2 bases, with 14 bases spanning the gap. Template material for amplifying TCR beta CDR3 regions consisted of RNA transcripts. A first-round RT-PCR of the TCR CDR3 used the HTBI primer set. One entry per CDR3 protein results from TCRdb running MiXCR on the multiplex PCR reads. The data show about 400,000 distinct CDR3 sequences, less than 20% seen once. Remarks on this clonotype: Its antigen is not known.

What was sequenced was blood. The sequence derives from a woman younger than 35 with Graves' hyperthyroidism. The chain has TRBV29-1 and TRBJ2-7; tentatively, D is TRBD1 (5 bases). This CDR3 reads CSVDGDRGTYEQYF. CDR3 coding DNA: TGCAGCGTTGATGGCGACAGAGGTACCTACGAGCAGTACTTC.